The clone carrying this T cell receptor beta chain showed up just a few times. Its antigen is not known. PCR involved 60 Vbeta and 13 Jbeta primers. Clones were sequenced by immunoSEQ multiplex PCR, and TCRdb holds only the in-frame ones, with some missing. Of some 57,000 clones listed, 89% were seen once; the top ten hold about 1.4%. The sample is drawn from a study of cytomegalovirus exposure and HLA in healthy donors. Study as a whole: Findings of an earlier analysis included around 120 million unique TCR beta sequences from roughly 180 million T cells. Out of fewer than 500 genotyped donors, about 81% belonged to the Caucasian-associated ancestry cluster. General study points: DRB1 had the most TCR associations and HLA-C the fewest, a later analysis found, with rates varying by HLA locus.

Germline V gene sequence: CDR1 GTSNPN, CDR2 SVGIG (reference sequence). With 3 bases clipped from V and 4 bases from J, the junction kept 3 bases outside the gene matches. This CDR3 contains 13 residues. Sequenced input: PBMCs. This receptor was identified in a man younger than 45 in good health and CMV-seropositive. The chain carries TRBV30 and TRBJ1-5; 7 nucleotides align to TRBD1. CDR3 nucleotide sequence: TGTGCCTGGAGCGGGACAGCTAATCAGCCCCAGCATTTT. Translating gives CAWSGTANQPQHF.